This T cell receptor beta chain derives from a study of T cells in narcolepsy. Study-wide context: Healthy controls were enrolled alongside patients with narcolepsy type 1 or type 2. General study results and limits: In some patient and control memory CD4+ samples, autoreactive clones were absent. Reportedly, autoreactive clonotypes were serially detected in patients' blood but not controls'.

Generated by immunoSEQ multiplex PCR, the TCRdb table keeps only in-frame clones and is missing some. The top ten clones hold 0.9% to 1.2% of a sample with 27,000 or so clones, roughly 80% of them seen once. About this clone itself: Its specificity is unknown. Its ends do not fully match the called genes, so a read error is possible.

The length of the CDR3 is 14 residues. In germline, CDR1 is GTSNPN, CDR2 SVGIG (reference sequence). The sequenced material came from CD45RA- memory CD4+ T cells from PBMCs. This clonotype was obtained from a human donor with narcolepsy. V usage is TRBV30 and J usage is TRBJ2-7; 7 positions match TRBD1. CDR3 DNA: TGTGCCTGGGGGGGACAGATGATCCACTACGGGCAGTACTTC. It translates to CAWGGQMIHYGQYF.